The present entry profiles one T cell receptor (beta chain) with its context. This entry is derived from a study of blood T cell repertoires in COVID-19. Across the study: Acute-phase and convalescent COVID-19 samples originated in the United States, Italy and Spain.

Losses at the gene ends were 8 bases for V and 1 base for J; bases not matched to a gene: 2. The CDR3 sequence is 13 residues long. Germline assignment: CDR1 MDHEN and CDR2 SYDVKM. The table came from immunoSEQ multiplex PCR; TCRdb's copy has only in-frame clones and leaves some out. The sample holds about 160,000 clones, roughly 90% seen once. This TCR derives from a woman aged 45-65 years who had recovered from COVID-19. The chain recombines TRBV28 with TRBJ1-5; 7 positions agree with TRBD1. Sequenced: PBMCs or T cells enriched from blood (not recorded which). The CDR3 sequence: CASGQASNQPQHF. The CDR3 DNA reads TGTGCCAGCGGACAGGCAAGCAATCAGCCCCAGCATTTT.